This TCR beta chain is drawn from a study of blood T cell repertoires in COVID-19. V lost 4 bases and J 6 bases, leaving 20 bases between the germline ends. The V gene's germline CDR1 is SGDLS and CDR2 YYNGEE. The CDR3 totals 15 residues. The assay was immunoSEQ multiplex PCR, and TCRdb's table has in-frame clones only and misses some. The table lists fewer than 90,000 clones, approximately 84% of them singletons. The material sequenced was peripheral blood. V and J are TRBV9 and TRBJ2-7; weak D call: TRBD2 (6 bases). The source of this sequence is a man in his 70s with acute or convalescent COVID-19. CDR3 nucleotide sequence: TGTGCCAGCAGCATAACCGGGACTCCGACCTCCGAGCAGTACTTC. Its protein is CASSITGTPTSEQYF.